The 29 T cell receptor beta chains below all came from one sample that was sequenced in a study of CD8 T cells in Susac syndrome. RNA totalling roughly 0.45 to 1 ug underwent reverse transcription with random hexamers. Via MiXCR, TCRdb re-called the immunoSEQ multiplex PCR reads, giving one row per CDR3 protein. Counted here are some 110,000 distinct CDR3 sequences, 90% to 95% occurring once; the ten biggest clones make up roughly 0.08%. Sequenced: CD4+ T cells from PBMCs. These receptors originate from a human donor in good health.

This sequence joins TRBV20-1 and TRBJ2-7; 12 bases match TRBD2. With 6 bases clipped from V and 6 bases from J, the junction kept 9 bases outside the gene matches. The CDR3 is made up of 14 amino acids. The germline CDR1 and CDR2 sequences are DFQATT and SNEGSKA (reference sequence). The CDR3 is CSARDGLAGIEQYF. DNA of the CDR3: TGCAGTGCCCGCGATGGACTAGCGGGAATCGAGCAGTACTTC.

The CDR3 protein is CSVEGTSGSNEQFF. The CDR3 nucleotides read TGCAGCGTTGAAGGGACTAGCGGGAGTAATGAGCAGTTCTTC. V is TRBV29-1 and J is TRBJ2-1, with TRBD2 matching over 13 bases. There are 14 residues in the CDR3. Per germline, CDR1 SQVTM and CDR2 ANQGSEA. Germline trimming cut 1 base from V and 7 bases from J; bases unmatched to any gene: 1.

This chain links TRBV18 with TRBJ1-5; 8 bases map to TRBD1. With V trimmed by 2 bases and J by 7 bases, 4 bases remained unmatched. Per germline, CDR1 KGHSH and CDR2 LQKENI. This CDR3 is built from 14 residues. The CDR3 DNA sequence: TGTGCCAGCTCACCAGGGACAGGTGGACAGCCCCAGCATTTT. Translation gives CASSPGTGGQPQHF.

This chain joins TRBV7-8 and TRBJ2-7, with a weak D call TRBD1 (6 bases). The CDR3 spans 16 residues. V was pared by 5 bases and J by 6 bases, with 23 bases between. Germline loops: CDR1 SGHVS, CDR2 FQNEAQ. The CDR3 protein is CASSRGAGTPMGEQYF. DNA for the CDR3: TGTGCCAGCAGCAGAGGCGCCGGGACACCTATGGGCGAGCAGTACTTC.

The chain's CDR3 is CASSMSEGETQYF. CDR3 DNA: TGTGCCAGTAGTATGAGCGAGGGAGAGACCCAGTACTTC. V gene TRBV19 combines with J gene TRBJ2-5; possibly TRBD2 for D (5 bases). The CDR3 is 13 residues long. Trimming removed 3 bases at V and 4 bases at J, with 9 bases between. The V gene's germline CDR1 is LNHDA and CDR2 SQIVND (reference sequence).

The chain is built from TRBV2 and TRBJ2-5, with D tentatively TRBD1 or TRBD2 (6 bases each). Germline lookup yields CDR1 SNHLY and CDR2 FYNNEI. This CDR3 comprises 15 residues. Trimming shortened V by 8 bases and J by 1 base, and 17 bases separated the two germline ends. The CDR3 sequence is CASRPLTGAQETQYF. The CDR3 DNA sequence: TGTGCCAGCCGTCCGCTCACGGGGGCCCAAGAGACCCAGTACTTC.

The chain uses TRBV6-1 and TRBJ2-3; D gene ambiguous. This CDR3 has 13 amino acids. The V end was cut by 8 bases, the J end by 6 bases, with 15 bases between. Germline V gene lookup returns CDR1 MNHNS and CDR2 SASEGT. CDR3 DNA: TGTGCCAGCTCGGCCAGGCAAGGGGATACGCAGTATTTT. This sequence encodes CASSARQGDTQYF.

V is TRBV20-1 and J is TRBJ1-2, with D perhaps matching TRBD1 (5 bases). Trimming pared 3 bases from V and 4 bases from J, leaving 9 bases between. CDR1 and CDR2 (germline): DFQATT, SNEGSKA (reference sequence). The CDR3 runs to 12 residues. The CDR3: CSASKGRYGYTF. In DNA form, the CDR3 reads TGCAGTGCTAGTAAGGGACGCTATGGCTACACCTTC.

The chain recombines TRBV27 with TRBJ2-2, with D possibly TRBD1 on 5 matching bases. The CDR3 sequence is 14 residues long. CDR1 is MNHEY and CDR2 is SMNVEV in the germline V gene (reference sequence). Trimming cost V 5 bases and J 6 bases, with 13 bases left between them. CDR3 in amino acids: CASSLWGTPGELFF. CDR3 in DNA: TGTGCCAGCAGTCTCTGGGGCACACCCGGGGAGCTGTTTTTT.

The V gene is TRBV6-6, the J gene TRBJ2-7, with TRBD1 as a possible D gene (5 bases). Germline values: CDR1 MNHNY, CDR2 SVGAGI (reference sequence). CDR3 size: 13 residues. V lost 6 bases and J 3 bases, leaving 12 bases between the germline ends. The CDR3 nucleotides are TGTGCCAGCAGCCCCCCGCAGGGCTACGAGCAGTACTTC. This gives the protein CASSPPQGYEQYF.

DNA of the CDR3: TGCAGTGCCACCGGACAGGGAACCTCCTACAATGAGCAGTTCTTC. The encoded protein is CSATGQGTSYNEQFF. The chain is built from TRBV20-1 and TRBJ2-1; TRBD1 aligns across 8 bases. The V gene end was trimmed by 6 bases and the J gene end by 0 bases; junction bases not matched to a gene: 7. The germline V gene encodes CDR1 DFQATT and CDR2 SNEGSKA (reference sequence). This CDR3 region has 15 residues.

The V gene is TRBV15, the J gene TRBJ1-5; D remains unclear. This CDR3 has 14 amino acids. Germline CDR1 is LNHNV and CDR2 is YYDKDF (reference sequence). The V end was cut by 0 bases, the J end by 0 bases, with 3 bases between. CDR3 residues: CATSRDDSNQPQHF. The CDR3 nucleotides read TGTGCCACCAGCAGAGACGATAGCAATCAGCCCCAGCATTTT.

The chain couples TRBV5-1 to TRBJ2-2; 9 nucleotides line up with TRBD2. Germline V gene lookup returns CDR1 SGHRS and CDR2 YFSETQ. Trimming removed 0 bases from V and 0 bases from J; junction bases left unmatched: 0. The CDR3 covers 16 residues. The CDR3 DNA follows: TGCGCCAGCAGCTTGGGGACTAGCGCGAACACCGGGGAGCTGTTTTTT. It encodes CASSLGTSANTGELFF. The variable domain in full, completed from reference TRBV5-1 and TRBJ2-2, reads KAGVTQTPRYLIKTRGQQVTLSCSPISGHRSVSWYQQTPGQGLQFLFEYFSETQRNKGNFPGRFSGRQFSNSRSEMNVSTLELGDSALYLCASSLGTSANTGELFFGEGSRLTVL.

The rearrangement uses TRBV20-1 and TRBJ2-5, with D possibly TRBD1 on 5 matching bases. The CDR3 runs to 14 residues. Germline-derived CDR1 and CDR2 are DFQATT and SNEGSKA (reference sequence). Trimming removed 1 base at V and 4 bases at J, with 13 bases between. The CDR3 sequence is CSARAIGALETQYF. In DNA form, the CDR3 reads TGCAGTGCTAGAGCGATAGGGGCCCTAGAGACCCAGTACTTC.

This chain joins TRBV20-1 and TRBJ1-3; tentatively, D is TRBD1 (6 bases). This CDR3 region has 13 residues. V lost 6 bases and J 5 bases, leaving 14 bases between the germline ends. The germline V gene has CDR1 DFQATT and CDR2 SNEGSKA (reference sequence). DNA for the CDR3: TGCAGTGCCCCTTTGGGGACACGAAACACCATATATTTT. Translated, it gives CSAPLGTRNTIYF.

The rearrangement links TRBV29-1 to TRBJ2-7; D not certain. V dropped 4 bases and J dropped 0 bases, with 7 bases sitting between them. From germline, CDR1 is SQVTM and CDR2 ANQGSEA. The CDR3 has 12 amino acids. The CDR3 DNA is TGCAGCGTTGCAGCTAGCTCCTACGAGCAGTACTTC. This codes for CSVAASSYEQYF.

The J gene is TRBJ2-3, the V gene TRBV5-1; the D gene is possibly TRBD2 (6 bases). Germline assignment: CDR1 SGHRS and CDR2 YFSETQ. This CDR3 contains 17 residues. Trimming pared 4 bases from V and 0 bases from J, leaving 18 bases between. The CDR3 coding sequence is TGCGCCAGCAGCACAGCCGGGACTTCATACAGCACAGATACGCAGTATTTT. Protein: CASSTAGTSYSTDTQYF.

This chain connects TRBV7-9 to TRBJ1-1; unclear D gene. The CDR3 loop spans 13 amino acids. Germline assignment: CDR1 SEHNR and CDR2 FQNEAQ (reference sequence). The ends were cut back, 2 bases at V and 1 base at J, with 5 bases in the middle. CDR3 loop: CASSLNGNTEAFF. Here the CDR3 DNA reads TGTGCCAGCAGCTTAAACGGGAACACTGAAGCTTTCTTT.

V usage is TRBV20-1 and J usage is TRBJ2-1, with D possibly matching TRBD2 (6 bases). Trimming pared 2 bases from V and 8 bases from J, leaving 28 bases between. Germline CDR1 DFQATT, CDR2 SNEGSKA (reference sequence). The CDR3 runs to 18 residues. CDR3 residues: CSARSTSTPGVREHEQFF. DNA for the CDR3: TGCAGTGCTAGAAGCACGTCAACCCCCGGCGTGCGGGAACATGAGCAGTTCTTC.

The V gene is TRBV3-1, the J gene TRBJ2-5, with a weak D call TRBD1 (5 bases). CDR3 length equals 12 residues. In germline, CDR1 is LGHDT, CDR2 YNNKEL (reference sequence). V lost 3 bases, J lost 4 bases, and 6 bases lay in between. The CDR3 DNA sequence: TGTGCCAGCAGCCAGCAGGGAGAGACCCAGTACTTC. This translates into CASSQQGETQYF.

This rearrangement joins TRBV10-2 to TRBJ2-4, with D perhaps matching TRBD2 (5 bases). The CDR3 extends over 13 amino acids. CDR1 and CDR2 from the germline V gene are WSHSY and SAAADI. V was pared by 6 bases and J by 2 bases, with 8 bases between. The CDR3 spells CASRAGTKNIQYF. The DNA of the CDR3 is TGCGCCAGCAGGGCCGGGACCAAAAACATTCAGTACTTC.

The CDR3 DNA follows: TGTGCCAGCAGTCCGTCGGACAGGGCTGAGACCCAGTACTTC. The encoded protein is CASSPSDRAETQYF. V usage is TRBV12-3 or TRBV12-4 and J usage is TRBJ2-5; 8 positions match TRBD1. After removal of 5 bases from V and 5 bases from J, the junction contained 7 bases not matched to a gene. This CDR3 has 14 amino acids.

V gene TRBV4-1 combines with J gene TRBJ2-1; tentatively, D is TRBD2 (5 bases). The V end lost 2 bases, the J end lost 5 bases, and 13 bases lay between the germline ends. The germline V gene encodes CDR1 MGHRA and CDR2 YSYEKL. The CDR3 loop spans 15 amino acids. CDR3 sequence reads: CASSQKPEGNNEQFF. The CDR3 region has the DNA TGCGCCAGCAGCCAAAAACCTGAGGGAAACAATGAGCAGTTCTTC.

The V call is TRBV4-1, the J call TRBJ1-1; TRBD1 might be the D (5 bases). This CDR3 spans 17 amino acids. Germline CDR1 and CDR2: MGHRA and YSYEKL. Trimming stripped 3 bases from V and 0 bases from J, with 17 bases between. The CDR3 region is CASSQAVGGGLNTEAFF. CDR3 nucleotide sequence: TGCGCCAGCAGCCAGGCCGTTGGGGGGGGACTGAACACTGAAGCTTTCTTT.

This clonotype was observed once. V and J are TRBV5-1 and TRBJ2-1; 7 nucleotides match TRBD2. CDR1 is SGHRS and CDR2 is YFSETQ in the germline V gene. V lost 0 bases and J lost 3; bases outside the gene matches: 6. The CDR3 sequence is 16 residues long. The CDR3 DNA follows: TGCGCCAGCAGCTTGGAAGGAGCGGGGATCTACAATGAGCAGTTCTTC. Its protein is CASSLEGAGIYNEQFF. Variable domain in full (rest from reference TRBV5-1 and TRBJ2-1): KAGVTQTPRYLIKTRGQQVTLSCSPISGHRSVSWYQQTPGQGLQFLFEYFSETQRNKGNFPGRFSGRQFSNSRSEMNVSTLELGDSALYLCASSLEGAGIYNEQFFGPGTRLTVL.

V and J are TRBV4-1 and TRBJ1-5, with 7 bases matching TRBD1. V dropped 0 bases and J dropped 8; count of bases not matched to a gene: 7. CDR3 size: 15 residues. From germline, CDR1 is MGHRA and CDR2 YSYEKL. CDR3 in amino acids: CASSQDWRGREPQHF. As DNA, the CDR3 is TGCGCCAGCAGCCAAGATTGGAGGGGGCGGGAGCCCCAGCATTTT.

The chain links TRBV2 to TRBJ2-3; 10 positions agree with TRBD2. Germline lookup yields CDR1 SNHLY and CDR2 FYNNEI. V shed 8 bases and J 3 bases; nucleotides not matched to a gene: 8. The CDR3 totals 15 residues. CDR3 DNA: TGTGCCAGCGGACCCCGGACTAGCGGTACAGATACGCAGTATTTT. Its translation: CASGPRTSGTDTQYF.

The gene calls are TRBV30 and TRBJ2-7; D not resolved. This CDR3 has 14 amino acids. With 0 bases removed from V and 2 bases from J, the gap between germline ends came to 11 bases. The germline gives CDR1 GTSNPN, CDR2 SVGIG (reference sequence). DNA of the CDR3: TGTGCCTGGAGTGTACGGGTAGCTCCCTACGAGCAGTACTTC. Protein sequence: CAWSVRVAPYEQYF.

This clonotype was found once. The chain recombines TRBV3-1 with TRBJ2-1; 13 bases are a match to TRBD2. Germline loops: CDR1 LGHDT, CDR2 YNNKEL (reference sequence). V gave up 0 bases and J gave up 2 bases; unmatched junction bases: 13. The CDR3 is 21 amino acids. The CDR3 nucleotides read TGTGCCAGCAGCCAAGATTCGCGGTGGACTAGCGGGAGTGTGACCTACAATGAGCAGTTCTTC. It codes for CASSQDSRWTSGSVTYNEQFF.